This TCR beta chain was recorded in a study of OX40 agonist ivuxolimab in advanced cancers. Study summary: Partial responses were achieved by three patients: one hepatocellular carcinoma, two cutaneous melanoma.

The assay was immunoSEQ multiplex PCR, and TCRdb's table has in-frame clones only and misses some. The table lists fewer than 35,000 clones, roughly 79% of them singletons. Autoimmune disease history or systemic immunosuppression meant exclusion. The CDR3 covers 15 residues. The ends were cut back, 4 bases at V and 3 bases at J, with 15 bases in the middle. Per the germline V gene, CDR1 is SEHNR and CDR2 is FQNEAQ (reference sequence). Sequenced here: CD4+ or CD8+ T cells sorted from blood, sampled in a trial of the OX40 agonist ivuxolimab. This sequence joins TRBV7-9 and TRBJ1-1; D is perhaps TRBD1 (6 bases). The TCR was taken from an adult with an advanced solid tumor such as melanoma, head and neck, liver or kidney cancer. The CDR3 DNA reads as TGTGCCAGCAGCTCCCACAGGGAATTCGACACTGAAGCTTTCTTT. Translation gives CASSSHREFDTEAFF.